This is a list of T cell receptor beta chains from one sample in a study of blood T cell repertoires in COVID-19. Repertoires were generated with immunoSEQ multiplex PCR, while TCRdb's copy carries only in-frame clones and drops some. The sample lists under 85,000 clones; roughly 81% were seen once. The sample consisted of peripheral blood. These receptors came from a man of 80 years or more with acute or convalescent COVID-19. CDR3s include the opening cysteine and the closing phenylalanine or tryptophan.

v_gene,CDR3aa
TRBV13,CASSSAGGPREQYF
TRBV19,CASSIMSESYNEQFF
TRBV4-3,CASSPSSYNSPLHF
TRBV19,CASSIKGFEAFF
TRBV30,CAWSVGGANVLTF
TRBV5-1,CASSTGTSGSYTQYF
TRBV6-5,CASLRTANSPLHF
TRBV18,CASSERVYTDTQYF
TRBV19,CASRGGTPQETQYF
TRBV6-6,CASSYSGTGHSPLHF
TRBV6-6,CASSSQGGNTEAFF
TRBV11-2,CASSLNARMGDTQYF
TRBV4-3,CASSQEILTRGRTSSYNEQFF
TRBV28,CASKVLAGGAHEQYF
TRBV11-2,CASSLQGAHTGELFF
TRBV10-3,CAISESIWGDRTEAFF
TRBV15,CATSSTYRGADQPQHF
TRBV11-2,CASSLGGQGVREQFF
TRBV24-1,CATSDPTGDNLPYF
TRBV27,CASRASGTPSYEQYF
TRBV5-1,CASSDPRGSYEQYF
TRBV6-5,CASSYSEGAHEQYF
TRBV4-3,CASSPGQGLYGYTF
TRBV5-5,CASSGARSPATPLRSEQYF
TRBV24-1,CATMVAGSDTQYF
TRBV12-3/TRBV12-4,CAGGQGDFKYTF
TRBV3-1/TRBV3-2,CASSHSLLRGDTQYF
TRBV30,CAWSGGAPRGNYEQYF
TRBV28,CASSLRTGGNIQYF
TRBV19,CASSIVGSSYNSPLHF
TRBV7-3,CASSLTGQGTEAFF
TRBV2,CASSPPSGSNTGELFF
TRBV18,CASSLGQGAYQETQYF
TRBV4-2,CASSQGSSGSLTGELFF
TRBV27,CASSLWASGSTDTQYF
TRBV19,CASSSGQGVGNTIYF
TRBV6-6,CASYLWGAGGNQPQHF
TRBV24-1,CATSDPSVGAEAFF
TRBV27,CASSFRSSGNTIYF
TRBV6-2/TRBV6-3,CASSSISGRTYNEQFF
TRBV3-1/TRBV3-2,CASSQRGGADGYTF
TRBV9,CASSPRTGIVHEQYF
TRBV27,CASSSLLTALGEAFF
TRBV7-9,CASSLALAVPQSEQFF
TRBV5-4,CASSKGLAGADYNEQFF
TRBV5-6,CASSPRTLAGDEQYF
TRBV7-2,CASSDTGNYGYTF